These T cell receptor beta chains were read from a single sample in a study of shared clonotypes between healthy human individuals. The table came from immunoSEQ multiplex PCR; TCRdb's copy has only in-frame clones and leaves some out. The repertoire has 800,000 to 1,200,000 clones, 75% to 80% of them found once; the top ten carry about 0.52%. The source material was memory CD4+ T cells from PBMCs. These receptors were taken from a man aged 18 to 29 in good health. Some clones in this sample may be carry-over from other donors' samples. The conserved cysteine and the conserved F or W are not part of the CDR3 here. Expanded clones are given a class, and other clones once, few, many or no size at all.

once TRBJ2-3 TRBV5-1 ASSSRGDAGDTQY
. TRBJ1-1 TRBV6-5 ASSRGGRNTEAF
. TRBJ2-1 TRBV10-1 ASSGVVRGNEQF
. TRBJ2-7 TRBV4-1 ASSRDRTYEQY
few TRBJ1-5 TRBV2 ASMGQGARNQPQH
. TRBJ1-3 TRBV4-1 ASSRIADSSGNTIY
. TRBJ2-3 TRBV28 AAGKERPTDTQY
. TRBJ2-7 TRBV5-1 ASRSVPGTGFFEQY
. TRBJ1-4 TRBV5-1 ASSSGSTNEKLF
. TRBJ1-3 TRBV30 AWRRGAGSGNTIY
. TRBJ2-5 TRBV9 ASSVGASGRGNLGETQY
. TRBJ2-7 TRBV27 ASSPSGLAATYEQY
. TRBJ1-1 TRBV19 ASSIDGGTEAF
few TRBJ1-1 TRBV20-1 SARWRTEAF
. TRBJ2-7 TRBV18 ASSEGRSFYEQY
. TRBJ2-5 TRBV20-1 SAYDQETQY
. TRBJ1-2 TRBV2 ASPLNPGAGSYT
. TRBJ1-2 TRBV7-9 ASSLSQGVDLGYT
. TRBJ2-7 TRBV28 ASRLGTRGVEQY
few TRBJ2-3 TRBV6-5 ASGDSTDTQY
. TRBJ2-1 TRBV28 ATKSQGTSYNEQF
many TRBJ2-7 TRBV25-1 ASSDPNSYEQY
. TRBJ2-1 TRBV20-1 SARRADEQF